This T cell receptor beta chain was documented in a study of identical twins. TCRdb ran MiXCR on the 5' RACE reads and lists one entry per CDR3 protein. The top ten hold around 4.5% of the sample, which has fewer than 900,000 distinct CDR3 sequences, roughly 20% seen once. Study results and caveats: The study found that models underestimated out-of-frame TCR alpha sharing in monozygotic twins.

This clonotype was seen at least ten times. No antigen is known for it. These data are also associated with another study on T cells expressing NK-cell markers.

The receptor was isolated from a woman aged 18-29 years in good health. Material: PBMCs.

CDR3 residues: CASSLGNMNTEAFF. As DNA, the CDR3 is TGCGCCAGCAGCTTGGGGAACATGAACACTGAAGCTTTCTTT. The chain links TRBV5-1 to TRBJ1-1; D is unresolved. Germline values: CDR1 SGHRS, CDR2 YFSETQ. The germline V and J ends were trimmed by 0 bases and 0 bases, with 6 bases remaining between them. The CDR3 totals 14 residues. Filled out from reference TRBV5-1 and TRBJ1-1, the complete variable domain reads KAGVTQTPRYLIKTRGQQVTLSCSPISGHRSVSWYQQTPGQGLQFLFEYFSETQRNKGNFPGRFSGRQFSNSRSEMNVSTLELGDSALYLCASSLGNMNTEAFFGQGTRLTVV.